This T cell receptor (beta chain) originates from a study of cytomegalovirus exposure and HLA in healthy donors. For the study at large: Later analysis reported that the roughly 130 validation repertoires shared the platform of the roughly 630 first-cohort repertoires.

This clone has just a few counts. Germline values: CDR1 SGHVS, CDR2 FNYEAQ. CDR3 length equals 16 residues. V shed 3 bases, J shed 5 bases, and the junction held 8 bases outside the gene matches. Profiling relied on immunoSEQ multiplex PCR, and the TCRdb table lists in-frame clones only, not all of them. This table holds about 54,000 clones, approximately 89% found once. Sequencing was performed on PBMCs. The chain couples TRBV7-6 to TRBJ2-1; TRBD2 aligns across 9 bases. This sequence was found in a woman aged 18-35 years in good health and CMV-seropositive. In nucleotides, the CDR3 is TGTGCCAGCAGCTTCCGGGCGGGGGGGCAGGACAATGAGCAGTTCTTC. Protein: CASSFRAGGQDNEQFF.